The TCR beta chain described here comes from a study of shared clonotypes between healthy human individuals. Data came from immunoSEQ multiplex PCR; TCRdb stores just in-frame clones and leaves some out. In the table there are roughly 2,300,000 clones, less than 95% of which are singletons. After removal of 4 bases from V and 2 bases from J, the junction contained 14 bases not matched to a gene. Germline V lookup: CDR1 SGHAT, CDR2 FQNNGV. The CDR3 consists of 17 residues. The V call is TRBV11-2, the J call TRBJ2-7, with 7 bases aligning to TRBD1. This TCR came from a man between 18 and 29 years old in good health. Some clones in this sample may be carry-over from other donors' samples. The sequenced sample consisted of naive CD4+ T cells from PBMCs. The subset here: CD45RA+ positively selected. The CDR3 DNA follows: TGTGCCAGCAGCTCGAACGACTGGGACAGAGTAACCTACGAGCAGTACTTC. Amino acids: CASSSNDWDRVTYEQYF.